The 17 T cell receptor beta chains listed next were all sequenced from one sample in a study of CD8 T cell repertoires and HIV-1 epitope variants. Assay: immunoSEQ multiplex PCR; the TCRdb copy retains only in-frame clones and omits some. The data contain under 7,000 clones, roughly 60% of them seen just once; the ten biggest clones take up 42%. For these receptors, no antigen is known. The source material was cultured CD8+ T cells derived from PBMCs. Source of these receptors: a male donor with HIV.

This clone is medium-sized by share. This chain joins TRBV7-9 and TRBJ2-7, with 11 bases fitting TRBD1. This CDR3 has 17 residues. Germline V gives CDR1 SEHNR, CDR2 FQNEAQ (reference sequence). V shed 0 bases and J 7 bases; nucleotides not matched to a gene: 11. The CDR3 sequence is CASSLAGLGQGAYEQYF. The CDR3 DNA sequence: TGTGCCAGCAGCTTAGCAGGACTAGGACAGGGGGCTTATGAGCAGTACTTC.

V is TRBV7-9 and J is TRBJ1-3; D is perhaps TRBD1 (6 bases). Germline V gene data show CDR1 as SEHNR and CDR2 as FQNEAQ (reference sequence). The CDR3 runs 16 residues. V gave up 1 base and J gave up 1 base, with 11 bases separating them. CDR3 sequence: CASSLEGGASGNTIYF. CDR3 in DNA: TGTGCCAGCAGCTTAGAGGGGGGGGCATCTGGAAACACCATATATTTT. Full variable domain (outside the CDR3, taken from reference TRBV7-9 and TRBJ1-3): DTGVSQNPRHKITKRGQNVTFRCDPISEHNRLYWYRQTLGQGPEFLTYFQNEAQLEKSRLLSDRFSAERPKGSFSTLEIQRTEQGDSAMYLCASSLEGGASGNTIYFGEGSWLTVV.

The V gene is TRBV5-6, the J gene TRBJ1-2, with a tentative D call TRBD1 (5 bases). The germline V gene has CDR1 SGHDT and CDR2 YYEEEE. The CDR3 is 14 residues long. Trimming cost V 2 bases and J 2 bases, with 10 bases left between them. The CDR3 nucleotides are TGTGCCAGCAGCTTCCCGGGGGAGAACTATGGCTACACCTTC. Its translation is CASSFPGENYGYTF.

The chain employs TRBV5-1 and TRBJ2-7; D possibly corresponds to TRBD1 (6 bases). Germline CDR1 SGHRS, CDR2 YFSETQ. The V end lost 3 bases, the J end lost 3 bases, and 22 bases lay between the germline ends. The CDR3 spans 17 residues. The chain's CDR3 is CASSSMAGAYSGYEQYF. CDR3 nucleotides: TGCGCCAGCAGCTCCATGGCAGGGGCATATTCAGGCTACGAGCAGTACTTC.

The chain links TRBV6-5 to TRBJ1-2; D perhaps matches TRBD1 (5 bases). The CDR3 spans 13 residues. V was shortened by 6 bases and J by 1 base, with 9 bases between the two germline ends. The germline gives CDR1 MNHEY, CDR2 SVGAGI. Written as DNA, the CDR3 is TGTGCCAGCAGGGACACAAATAACTATGGCTACACCTTC. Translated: CASRDTNNYGYTF.

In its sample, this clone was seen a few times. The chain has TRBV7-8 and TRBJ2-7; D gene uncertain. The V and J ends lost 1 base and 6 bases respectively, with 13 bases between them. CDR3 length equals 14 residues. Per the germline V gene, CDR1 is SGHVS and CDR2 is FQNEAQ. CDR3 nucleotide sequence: TGTGCCAGCAGCTTAGGTGCCGCAAGTCCCGAGCAGTACTTC. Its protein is CASSLGAASPEQYF. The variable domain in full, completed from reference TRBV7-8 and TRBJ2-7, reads GAGVSQSPRYKVAKRGQDVALRCDPISGHVSLFWYQQALGQGPEFLTYFQNEAQLDKSGLPSDRFFAERPEGSVSTLKIQRTQQEDSAVYLCASSLGAASPEQYFGPGTRLTVT.

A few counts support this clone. For the CDR3, the DNA is TGTGCCAGCAGCGTAAGCGGGGGTGGTTCCGGGGAGCTGTTTTTT. Encoded protein: CASSVSGGGSGELFF. The rearrangement uses TRBV9 and TRBJ2-2; 8 nucleotides match TRBD2. The J segment lost 6 bases and the V segment lost 1 base, leaving 5 bases of the junction unmatched. CDR3 size: 15 residues. CDR1 is SGDLS, CDR2 YYNGEE, per germline.

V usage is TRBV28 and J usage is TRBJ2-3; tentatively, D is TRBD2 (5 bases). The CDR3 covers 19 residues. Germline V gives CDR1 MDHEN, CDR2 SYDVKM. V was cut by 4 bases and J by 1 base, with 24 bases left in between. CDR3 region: CASSSIGLGPPEGTDTQYF. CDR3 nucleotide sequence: TGTGCCAGCAGTTCAATAGGACTCGGGCCCCCTGAGGGCACAGATACGCAGTATTTT.

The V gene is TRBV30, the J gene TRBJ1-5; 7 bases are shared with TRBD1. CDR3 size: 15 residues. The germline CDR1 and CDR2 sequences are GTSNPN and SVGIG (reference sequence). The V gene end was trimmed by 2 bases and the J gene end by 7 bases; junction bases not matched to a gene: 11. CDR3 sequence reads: CAWSSGTAQGQPQHF. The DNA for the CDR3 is TGTGCCTGGAGTTCTGGGACAGCCCAGGGGCAGCCCCAGCATTTT. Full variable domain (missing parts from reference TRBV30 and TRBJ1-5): SQTIHQWPATLVQPVGSPLSLECTVEGTSNPNLYWYRQAAGRGLQLLFYSVGIGQISSEVPQNLSASRPQDRQFILSSKKLLLSDSGFYLCAWSSGTAQGQPQHFGDGTRLSIL.

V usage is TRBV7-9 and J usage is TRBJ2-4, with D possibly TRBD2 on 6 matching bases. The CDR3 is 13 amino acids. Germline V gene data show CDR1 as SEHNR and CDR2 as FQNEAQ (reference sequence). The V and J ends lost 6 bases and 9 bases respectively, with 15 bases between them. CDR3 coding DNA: TGTGCCAGCAGTCACCCTAGCGAAGGCATTCAGTACTTC. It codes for CASSHPSEGIQYF.

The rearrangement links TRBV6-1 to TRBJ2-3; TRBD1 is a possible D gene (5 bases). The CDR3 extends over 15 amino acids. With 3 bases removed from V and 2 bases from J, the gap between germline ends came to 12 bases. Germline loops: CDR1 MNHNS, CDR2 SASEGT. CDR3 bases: TGTGCCAGCAGTGACGGCCAGGGAAACACAGATACGCAGTATTTT. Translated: CASSDGQGNTDTQYF.

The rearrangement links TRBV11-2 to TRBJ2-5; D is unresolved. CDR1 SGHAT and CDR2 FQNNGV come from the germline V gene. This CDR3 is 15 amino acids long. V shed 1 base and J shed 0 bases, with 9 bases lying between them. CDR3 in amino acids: CASSLAGQYQETQYF. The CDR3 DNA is TGTGCCAGCAGCTTAGCGGGCCAGTACCAAGAGACCCAGTACTTC.

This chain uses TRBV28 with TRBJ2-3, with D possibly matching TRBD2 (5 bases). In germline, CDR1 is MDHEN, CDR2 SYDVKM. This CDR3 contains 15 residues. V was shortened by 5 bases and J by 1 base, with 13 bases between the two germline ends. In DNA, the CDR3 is TGTGCCAGCAGTGGAGGACTCCGGGGCACAGATACGCAGTATTTT. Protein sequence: CASSGGLRGTDTQYF. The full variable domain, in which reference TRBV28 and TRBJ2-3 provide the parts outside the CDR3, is DVKVTQSSRYLVKRTGEKVFLECVQDMDHENMFWYRQDPGLGLRLIYFSYDVKMKEKGDIPEGYSVSREKKERFSLILESASTNQTSMYLCASSGGLRGTDTQYFGPGTRLTVL.

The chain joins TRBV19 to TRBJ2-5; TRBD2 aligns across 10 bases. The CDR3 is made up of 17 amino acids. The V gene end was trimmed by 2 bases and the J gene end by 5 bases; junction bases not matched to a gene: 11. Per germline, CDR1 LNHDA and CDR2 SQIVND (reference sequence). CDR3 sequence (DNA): TGTGCCAGTAGTATATTGGGGCTAGCGGGAGAACTTGAGACCCAGTACTTC. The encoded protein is CASSILGLAGELETQYF.

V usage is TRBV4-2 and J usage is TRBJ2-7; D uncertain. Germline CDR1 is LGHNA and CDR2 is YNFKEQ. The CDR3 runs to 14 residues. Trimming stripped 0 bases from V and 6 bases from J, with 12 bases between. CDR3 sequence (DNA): TGTGCCAGCAGCCAAGATCGGTTGGTGGCCGAGCAGTACTTC. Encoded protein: CASSQDRLVAEQYF.

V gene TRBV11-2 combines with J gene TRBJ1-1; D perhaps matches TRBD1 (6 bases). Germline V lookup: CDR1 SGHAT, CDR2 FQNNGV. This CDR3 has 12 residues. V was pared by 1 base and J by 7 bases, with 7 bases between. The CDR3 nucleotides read TGTGCCAGCAGCTTAGCACAGGGTGAAGCTTTCTTT. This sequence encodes CASSLAQGEAFF.

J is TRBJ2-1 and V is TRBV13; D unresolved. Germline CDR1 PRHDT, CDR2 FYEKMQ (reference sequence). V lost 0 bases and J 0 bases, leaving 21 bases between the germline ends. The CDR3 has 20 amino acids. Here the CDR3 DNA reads TGTGCCAGCAGCTTAGGCGGGTGGGTCGGTGAGTCTTACTCCTACAATGAGCAGTTCTTC. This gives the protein CASSLGGWVGESYSYNEQFF.